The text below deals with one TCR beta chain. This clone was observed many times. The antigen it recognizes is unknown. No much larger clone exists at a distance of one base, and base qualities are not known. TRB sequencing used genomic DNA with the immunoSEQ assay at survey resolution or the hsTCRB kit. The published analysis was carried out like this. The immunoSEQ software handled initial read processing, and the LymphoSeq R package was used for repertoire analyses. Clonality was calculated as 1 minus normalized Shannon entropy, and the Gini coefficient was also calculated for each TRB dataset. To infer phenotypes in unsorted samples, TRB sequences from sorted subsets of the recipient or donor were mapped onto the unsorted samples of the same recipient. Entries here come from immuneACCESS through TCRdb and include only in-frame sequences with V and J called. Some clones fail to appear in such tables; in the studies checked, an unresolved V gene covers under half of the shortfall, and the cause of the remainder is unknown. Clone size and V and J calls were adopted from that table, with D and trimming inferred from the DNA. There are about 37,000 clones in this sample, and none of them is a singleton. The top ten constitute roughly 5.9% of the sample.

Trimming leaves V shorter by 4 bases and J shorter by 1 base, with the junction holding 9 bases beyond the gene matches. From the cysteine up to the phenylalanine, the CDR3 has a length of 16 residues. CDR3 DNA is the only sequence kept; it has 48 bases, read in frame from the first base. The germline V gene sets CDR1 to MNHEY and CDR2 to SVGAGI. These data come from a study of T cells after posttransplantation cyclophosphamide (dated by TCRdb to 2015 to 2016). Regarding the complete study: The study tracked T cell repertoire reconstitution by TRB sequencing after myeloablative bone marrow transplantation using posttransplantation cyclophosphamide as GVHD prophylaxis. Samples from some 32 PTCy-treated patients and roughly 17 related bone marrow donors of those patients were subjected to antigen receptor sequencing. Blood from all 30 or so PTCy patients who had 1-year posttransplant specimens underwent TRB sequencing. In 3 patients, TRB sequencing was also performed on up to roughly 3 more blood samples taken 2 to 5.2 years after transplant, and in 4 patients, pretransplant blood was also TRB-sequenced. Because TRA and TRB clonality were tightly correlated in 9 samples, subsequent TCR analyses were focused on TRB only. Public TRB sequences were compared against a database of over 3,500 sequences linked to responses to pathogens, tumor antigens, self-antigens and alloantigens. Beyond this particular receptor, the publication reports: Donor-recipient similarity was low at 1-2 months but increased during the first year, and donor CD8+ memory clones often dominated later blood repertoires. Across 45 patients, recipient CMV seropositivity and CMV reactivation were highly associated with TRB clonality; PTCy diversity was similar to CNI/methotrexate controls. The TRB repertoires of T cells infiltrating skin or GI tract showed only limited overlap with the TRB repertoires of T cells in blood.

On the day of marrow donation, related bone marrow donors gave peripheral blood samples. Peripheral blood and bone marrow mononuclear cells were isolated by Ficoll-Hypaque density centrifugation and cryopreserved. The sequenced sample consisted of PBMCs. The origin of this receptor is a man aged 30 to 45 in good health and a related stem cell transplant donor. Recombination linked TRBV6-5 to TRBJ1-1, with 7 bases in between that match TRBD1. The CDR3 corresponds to CASSFLPGQRNTEAFF. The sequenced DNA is TGTGCCAGCAGTTTCCTGCCGGGACAGCGGAACACTGAAGCTTTCTTT.